This T cell receptor (beta chain) comes out of a study of brain metastases from non-small cell lung cancer. Whole-study results and caveats: Brain metastases shared most TCR repertoire with primaries, with sparse T cells. Brain metastases had lower T-cell infiltration than primary tumors. Expanded T-cell clones appeared in 55% to 75% of brain metastases over primaries.

TCRdb's copy holds only in-frame clones and misses some; the assay was immunoSEQ multiplex PCR. This sample has roughly 3,900 clones, with 85% to 90% found just once. For this clone: Its antigen is currently unknown.

The CDR3 runs 18 residues. CDR1 is GTSNPN and CDR2 is SVGIG in the germline V gene (reference sequence). Trimming took 1 base from V and 6 from J; bases not matched to a gene: 15. This chain uses TRBV30 with TRBJ2-1; TRBD1 matches at 10 bases. Sequencing was done on a sample of primary lung tumor tissue. The origin of this receptor is a donor older than 35 with non-small cell lung cancer. The CDR3 loop reads CAWSDLYIRDRGGNEQFF. DNA for the CDR3: TGTGCCTGGAGTGACCTATACATCCGGGACAGGGGAGGCAATGAGCAGTTCTTC.